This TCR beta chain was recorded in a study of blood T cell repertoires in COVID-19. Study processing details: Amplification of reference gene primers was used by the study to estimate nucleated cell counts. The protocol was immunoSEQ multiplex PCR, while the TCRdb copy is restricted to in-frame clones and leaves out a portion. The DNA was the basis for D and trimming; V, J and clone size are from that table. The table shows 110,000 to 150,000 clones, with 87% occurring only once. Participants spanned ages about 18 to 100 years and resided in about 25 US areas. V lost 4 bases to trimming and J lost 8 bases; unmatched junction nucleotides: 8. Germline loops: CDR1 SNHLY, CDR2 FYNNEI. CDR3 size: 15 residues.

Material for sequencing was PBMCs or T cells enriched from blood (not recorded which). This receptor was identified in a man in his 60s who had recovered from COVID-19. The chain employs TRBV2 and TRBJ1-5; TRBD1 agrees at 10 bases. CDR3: CASSASRGTGEPQHF. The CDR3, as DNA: TGTGCCAGCAGTGCGTCAAGGGGGACAGGGGAGCCCCAGCATTTT.